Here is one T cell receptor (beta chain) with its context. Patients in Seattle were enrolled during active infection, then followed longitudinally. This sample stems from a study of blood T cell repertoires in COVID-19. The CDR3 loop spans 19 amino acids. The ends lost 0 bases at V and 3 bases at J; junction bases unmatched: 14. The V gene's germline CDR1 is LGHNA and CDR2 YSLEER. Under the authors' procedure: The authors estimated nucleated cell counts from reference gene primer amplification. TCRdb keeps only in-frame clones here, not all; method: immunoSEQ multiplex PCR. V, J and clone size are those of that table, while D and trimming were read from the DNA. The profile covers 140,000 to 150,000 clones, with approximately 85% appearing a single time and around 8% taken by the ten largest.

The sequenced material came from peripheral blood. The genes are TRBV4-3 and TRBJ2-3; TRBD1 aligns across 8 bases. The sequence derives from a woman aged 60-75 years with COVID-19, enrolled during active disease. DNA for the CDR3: TGCGCCAGCAGCCAAGAGCTTGGAGGACGGCAGGGGGCGACAGATACGCAGTATTTT. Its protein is CASSQELGGRQGATDTQYF.